This TCR beta chain was found in a study of shared clonotypes between healthy human individuals. At the level of the study: In total, the donors were two women and three men aged 18 to 49. General observations from the study: Richness estimates generally favored naive over memory subsets.

Regarding this clone: The target antigen is unknown.

V gave up 4 bases and J gave up 0 bases; unmatched junction bases: 6. Germline V gene data show CDR1 as MDHEN and CDR2 as SYDVKM. CDR3 size: 17 residues. The naive CD8 subset, CD45RO-negative cells positively selected for CCR7, excluded terminally differentiated effector memory CD45RA+ cells. HIV-negative, healthy adults without recent acute infections or vaccinations were the donors. Profiling relied on immunoSEQ multiplex PCR, and the TCRdb table lists in-frame clones only, not all of them. Among roughly 2,000,000 clones listed, over 85% were seen once. The clonotype originates from a man in his late teens or twenties in good health. The chain has TRBV28 and TRBJ1-5; 10 positions agree with TRBD1. Sequencing was performed on naive CD8+ T cells sorted from blood. CDR3 loop: CASSSWTGGTSNQPQHF. For the CDR3, the DNA is TGTGCCAGCAGTTCCTGGACAGGGGGGACTAGCAATCAGCCCCAGCATTTT.